This T cell receptor (beta chain) was recovered during a study of T cells in Graves' hyperthyroidism and ophthalmopathy. Using RNA transcripts as the source, TCR beta CDR3 regions were amplified. An initial round of RT-PCR targeting the TCR CDR3 relied on the HTBI primer set. TCRdb redid the calling of the multiplex PCR reads with MiXCR, one entry per CDR3 protein. The repertoire holds 550,000 to 850,000 distinct CDR3 sequences, with 18% as singletons. A note on this clonotype: Its specificity is unknown.

The study, taken as a whole, reports: Peripheral blood also featured most of the thyroid clonotypes expanded above 0.001.

Sequenced material: blood. This TCR derives from a woman aged 45-59 years with Graves' hyperthyroidism that later progressed to Graves' ophthalmopathy.

Here the CDR3 reads CATTILGNTEAFF. DNA of the CDR3: TGTGCCACAACCATCTTGGGGAACACTGAAGCTTTCTTT. The gene calls are TRBV6-1 and TRBJ1-1; D call uncertain. The V end lost 10 bases, the J end lost 1 base, and 13 bases lay between the germline ends. The length of the CDR3 is 13 residues. Germline lookup yields CDR1 MNHNS and CDR2 SASEGT.